This T cell receptor beta chain was sequenced during a study of blood T cell repertoires in COVID-19 (dated by TCRdb to about 2020). General notes on the study: Collaborator samples came from the United States, Italy and Spain and covered acute and convalescent phases of COVID-19. The prospective study material was composed of cDNA or gDNA derived from T cells, B-cell-depleted T cells, or PBMCs. Subjects who had been exposed to COVID-19, were actively infected with it, or had recovered from it provided the deeply sampled blood TCRbeta repertoires that made up the dataset. A freely available public database, intended as a resource for researchers studying the immune response to SARS-CoV-2, is where the repertoires were released. The samples were drawn from the first 160 participants of the ongoing ImmuneRACE study and from 950 to 1,500 subjects provided by 6 global collaborators. A de-identified subject ID, COVID-19 status, age in years and sex were almost always included in the sample metadata. Where available, HLA class I and class II types were obtained from metadata supplied by the sample provider rather than from assay-based typing. Beyond this particular receptor, the publication reports: How much clinical and demographic metadata was included differed by source and by participant, and the metadata was provided uncurated.

Collaborating institutions collected whole blood in K2EDTA tubes following their own protocols. For TCRbeta analysis, collaborators shipped samples in one of three forms: frozen whole blood, isolated PBMCs, or DNA extracted from either of those sample types. Reading from cysteine to phenylalanine, the CDR3 counts 14 amino acids. The only DNA kept is the CDR3, 42 bases in frame from the first base. Trimming accounts for 3 bases at V and 0 bases at J, while the number of junction bases matched to no gene is 4. The germline V gene provides CDR1 SQVTM and CDR2 ANQGSEA. This clone was picked up one time. What antigen it recognizes has not been identified. No base qualities exist here, and no much larger clone lies one base off it. The immunoSEQ Assay, a bias-controlled multiplex PCR, was used to amplify TCRbeta CDR3 regions from genomic DNA. The study's own analysis went as follows. The number of nucleated cells in each sample was estimated by amplification of reference gene primers within the assay. To quantify the absolute abundance of each unique TCRbeta CDR3 rearrangement, sequence reads were collapsed and filtered. For each sample, productive Simpson clonality was calculated as the square root of Simpson's diversity index over productive rearrangements. The clones in this table, taken by TCRdb from immuneACCESS, are in-frame only. Not every clone is retained; where verified, under half of the shortfall comes from an unresolved V gene, and the cause of the rest is unknown. For V, J and clone size, that table is used; D and trimming come from the DNA. For this sample the table gives 120,000 or so clones, of which around nine tenths were detected only once. The ten largest clonotypes hold approximately 8.1% of the sample.

The chain employs TRBV29-1 and TRBJ2-7; 8 bases in the middle match TRBD2. This receptor was taken from a man in his forties or fifties with acute or convalescent COVID-19. Sequencing input: peripheral blood. This receptor has the CDR3 CSVEVAGTSYEQYF. The nucleotide sequence reads as follows: TGCAGCGTTGAGGTAGCGGGAACCTCCTACGAGCAGTACTTC.